These T cell receptor beta chains were read from a single sample in a study of CD8+CD57+ T cells in acquired aplastic anemia. TCRdb analysed the reads with MiXCR anew, one entry per CDR3 protein. Altogether roughly 93,000 distinct CDR3 sequences are present, 55% to 70% being singletons, with the ten largest covering around three fifths. The sample was sorted CD4+, CD8+, or CD8+CD57+ T cells (not recorded which) from PBMCs. The receptors originated from a human donor with aplastic anemia. CDR3s include the opening cysteine and the closing phenylalanine or tryptophan. The D gene is left open where the match is weak. Not all rows give a size; the values are once, few, many and, for expanded clones, a class.

v_gene	d_gene	j_gene	abundance	CDR3aa	CDR3nt
TRBV6-1	TRBD1	TRBJ1-4	.	CASSAGGGLFF	TGTGCCAGCAGTGCAGGGGGCGGACTGTTTTTT
TRBV10-3	.	TRBJ1-5	medium-sized	CAISEGQNQPQHF	TGTGCCATCAGTGAGGGACAGAATCAGCCCCAGCATTTT
TRBV29-1	TRBD1	TRBJ1-2	.	CSVGASWDRGFGGYTF	TGCAGCGTTGGGGCTTCGTGGGACAGAGGATTTGGTGGCTACACCTTC
TRBV13	.	TRBJ2-3	.	CASSLDGHSTDTQYF	TGTGCCAGCAGCTTAGACGGACATAGCACAGATACGCAGTATTTT
TRBV7-9	.	TRBJ2-7	.	CATLRGYEQYF	TGTGCCACGCTGCGCGGGTACGAGCAGTACTTC
TRBV7-6	TRBD1	TRBJ1-2	.	CASSQGQPYGYTF	TGTGCCAGCAGCCAGGGACAGCCATATGGCTACACCTTC
TRBV7-9	TRBD1	TRBJ2-5	.	CASSYRLDRGKETQYF	TGTGCCAGCAGTTATAGGTTGGACAGGGGGAAGGAGACCCAGTACTTC
TRBV7-9	.	TRBJ2-5	.	CASSLVQGAETQYF	TGTGCCAGCAGCTTAGTACAGGGCGCAGAGACCCAGTACTTC
TRBV19	.	TRBJ1-1	.	CASSIDLAGSTEAFF	TGTGCCAGTAGTATAGATCTAGCGGGGAGCACTGAAGCTTTCTTT
TRBV9	TRBD1	TRBJ2-3	many	CASSDHPGTGNTDTQYF	TGTGCCAGCAGCGACCACCCCGGGACAGGGAACACAGATACGCAGTATTTT
TRBV2	.	TRBJ1-2	once	CASSDEYSSTF	TGTGCCAGCAGTGATGAGTACAGCTCCACCTTC
TRBV20-1	TRBD2	TRBJ2-5	.	CSARVSGRTQYF	TGCAGTGCTAGAGTTAGCGGGAGGACCCAGTACTTC